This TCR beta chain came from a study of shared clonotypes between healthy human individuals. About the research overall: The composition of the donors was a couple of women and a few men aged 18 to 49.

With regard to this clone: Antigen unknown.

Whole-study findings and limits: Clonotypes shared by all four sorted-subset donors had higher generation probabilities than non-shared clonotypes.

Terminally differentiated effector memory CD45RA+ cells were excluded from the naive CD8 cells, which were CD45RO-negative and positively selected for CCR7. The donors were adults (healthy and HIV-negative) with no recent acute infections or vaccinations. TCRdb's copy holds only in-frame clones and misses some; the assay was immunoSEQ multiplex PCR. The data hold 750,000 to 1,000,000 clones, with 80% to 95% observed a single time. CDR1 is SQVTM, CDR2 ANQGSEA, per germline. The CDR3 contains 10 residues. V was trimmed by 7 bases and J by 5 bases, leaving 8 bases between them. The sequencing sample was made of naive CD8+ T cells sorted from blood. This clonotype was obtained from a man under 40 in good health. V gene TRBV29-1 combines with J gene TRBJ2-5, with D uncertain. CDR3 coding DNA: TGCAGCGGGGGAATGGAGACCCAGTACTTC. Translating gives CSGGMETQYF.